This is a list of T cell receptor beta chains from one sample in a study of cytomegalovirus exposure and HLA in healthy donors. Assay: immunoSEQ multiplex PCR; the TCRdb copy retains only in-frame clones and omits some. The sample holds around 150,000 clones, roughly four fifths seen once. Material: PBMCs. The receptors shown here come from a man aged 30 to 39 in good health and CMV-seropositive. Each CDR3 is given with its conserved first and last residue. Each record gives: V gene, D gene, J gene, clone size, CDR3 DNA, CDR3 protein. A D gene is named only where the DNA matches it firmly. Expanded clones are given a class, and other clones once, few, many or no size at all.

TRBV11-2,TRBD1,TRBJ2-7,-,TGTGCCAGCAGCTTAGTCGGACAGGGGAAGACCTACGAGCAGTACTTC,CASSLVGQGKTYEQYF
TRBV19,TRBD1,TRBJ1-5,-,TGTGCCAGTAGTATCAAGGGGGCCGGGCAGCCCCAGCATTTT,CASSIKGAGQPQHF
TRBV7-9,TRBD1,TRBJ2-2,-,TGTGCCAGCAGCCCGCCGGACAGGGGAAACACCGGGGAGCTGTTTTTT,CASSPPDRGNTGELFF
TRBV4-2,-,TRBJ1-4,-,TGTGCCAGCAGCCGGAATCCTAGGGGTGAAAAACTGTTTTTT,CASSRNPRGEKLFF
TRBV21-1,-,TRBJ2-1,-,TGTGCCAGCAGCAAAGAGCGCTACAATGAGCAGTTCTTC,CASSKERYNEQFF
TRBV6-5,TRBD1,TRBJ1-6,-,TGTGCCAGCACCTACAGACAGGGCCGGTCACCCCTCCACTTT,CASTYRQGRSPLHF
TRBV7-6,TRBD2,TRBJ2-1,-,TGTGCCAGCAGCTTACCGTCGATATGGGGGGGGTACAATGAGCAGTTCTTC,CASSLPSIWGGYNEQFF
TRBV5-4,TRBD2,TRBJ2-3,-,TGTGCCAGCAGCCCTCGACTAGCGACAGATACGCAGTATTTT,CASSPRLATDTQYF
TRBV7-9,TRBD1,TRBJ1-5,-,TGTGCCAGCAGCTCCACAGGGGCCGGGAGTCAGCCCCAGCATTTT,CASSSTGAGSQPQHF
TRBV30,TRBD1,TRBJ1-3,-,TGTGCCTGGAGTCCCGGGACAGGGACATACACCATATATTTT,CAWSPGTGTYTIYF
TRBV7-7,TRBD1,TRBJ2-7,-,TGTGCCAGCAGCTCTGGGACAGGGCCCTACGAGCAGTACTTC,CASSSGTGPYEQYF
TRBV2,TRBD1,TRBJ1-1,-,TGTGCCAGCAGTGATTGGCAGGGACAGACTGAAGCTTTCTTT,CASSDWQGQTEAFF
TRBV4-1,TRBD1,TRBJ2-1,few,TGCGCCAGCAGCCCCGGGACAGTCTACAATGAGCAGTTCTTC,CASSPGTVYNEQFF
TRBV19,-,TRBJ2-7,-,TGTGCCAGTAGTCCCGGCCCGGGCTACGAGCAGTACTTC,CASSPGPGYEQYF
TRBV28,TRBD2,TRBJ2-3,-,TGTGCCAGCAGCCCCCGCGGGGGATACACAGATACGCAGTATTTT,CASSPRGGYTDTQYF
TRBV7-2,-,TRBJ2-5,-,TGTGCCAGCAGCTCGCGGGGCGGGCCGGGCGCAATCCAGTACTTC,CASSSRGGPGAIQYF
TRBV15,-,TRBJ2-3,-,TGTGCCACCAGCAGAGAAAGGGGAGATACGCAGTATTTT,CATSRERGDTQYF
TRBV10-2,TRBD1,TRBJ1-1,-,TGCGCCAGCTTTCGGACAGGGGTGACGGGAACTGAAGCTTTCTTT,CASFRTGVTGTEAFF
TRBV6-5,TRBD1,TRBJ1-6,-,TGTGCCAGCAGTCGGGACAGGGGGAACTCACCCCTCCACTTT,CASSRDRGNSPLHF
TRBV30,TRBD1,TRBJ1-4,-,TGTGCCCGACAGGGAGCTAATGAAAAACTGTTTTTT,CARQGANEKLFF
TRBV2,TRBD2,TRBJ2-5,once,TGTGCCAGCGGGAACGGGAGGGGGTCAGGAGAGACCCAGTACTTC,CASGNGRGSGETQYF
TRBV27,-,TRBJ1-4,once,TGTGCCAGCAGTTTTCGGCAGGGGCCCACCTTGGGTGAAAAACTGTTTTTT,CASSFRQGPTLGEKLFF
TRBV18,-,TRBJ2-1,-,TGTGCCAGCTCACCAGAGGGTAACTACAATGAGCAGTTCTTC,CASSPEGNYNEQFF
TRBV6-1,TRBD1,TRBJ2-7,-,TGTGCCAGCAGTGAAGGAAAGGGGGCATCCTACGAGCAGTACTTC,CASSEGKGASYEQYF
TRBV5-1,-,TRBJ2-2,-,TGCGCCAGCAGCGTACTCACCGGGGAGCTGTTTTTT,CASSVLTGELFF
TRBV4-3,-,TRBJ2-3,-,TGCGCCAGCAGCCAAGAGCGGGCGGGCAGCCAATTGGAAACAGATACGCAGTATTTT,CASSQERAGSQLETDTQYF
TRBV19,-,TRBJ1-6,-,TGTGCCAGTAGTGACCTACCGGGGGTTCCTTCGTCCATGGGCTCCTATAATTCACCCCTCCACTTT,CASSDLPGVPSSMGSYNSPLHF
TRBV30,-,TRBJ2-5,once,TGTGCCTGGGCAGATCAAGAGACCCAGTACTTC,CAWADQETQYF
TRBV28,TRBD2,TRBJ2-3,-,TGTGCCAGCAGTTTAGCTAGCGGGAGTTTCGCAGATACGCAGTATTTT,CASSLASGSFADTQYF
TRBV18,TRBD1,TRBJ1-1,-,TGTGCCAGCTCACCGGGACAGGGGACTGAAGCTTTCTTT,CASSPGQGTEAFF
TRBV29-1,TRBD1,TRBJ2-7,-,TGCAGCGCAAGACAGGGATACAACGAGCAGTACTTC,CSARQGYNEQYF
TRBV10-1,TRBD1,TRBJ2-5,-,TGCGCCAGCAGTGGGAATAAGGCAGGGGGCGATTTTGAGACCCAGTACTTC,CASSGNKAGGDFETQYF
TRBV7-2,-,TRBJ2-2,-,TGTGCCAGCAGCTCAAGCACTAGAGGTCGGACCGGGGAGCTGTTTTTT,CASSSSTRGRTGELFF
TRBV4-1,-,TRBJ2-2,-,TGCGCCAGCAGCCGAGCGGGGGAGCTGTTTTTT,CASSRAGELFF
TRBV5-4,TRBD1,TRBJ2-7,-,TGTGCCAGCAGGGGACCGGGACAGGGGTACGAGCAGTACTTC,CASRGPGQGYEQYF
TRBV30,-,TRBJ2-7,-,TGTGCCTGGAGCGGGGGAACCTACGAGCAGTACTTC,CAWSGGTYEQYF
TRBV18,-,TRBJ2-2,-,TGTGCCAGCTCAAGAGAGGTCGACAGCGGGGAGCTGTTTTTT,CASSREVDSGELFF
TRBV5-1,-,TRBJ2-3,-,TGCGCCAGCAGCTTGGGCCGGGGAGATACGCAGTATTTT,CASSLGRGDTQYF
TRBV9,TRBD1,TRBJ2-1,-,TGTGCCAGCAGCTTCACCGGGACAGGGAATGAGCAGTTCTTC,CASSFTGTGNEQFF
TRBV4-1,TRBD1,TRBJ1-2,-,TGCGCCAGCAGCCAAGATCTGTTTGTGACAGGGGCAACGGGTGGCTACACCTTC,CASSQDLFVTGATGGYTF
TRBV5-4,-,TRBJ1-2,-,TGTGCCAGCGGACCCGGGGGTACTAACTATGGCTACACCTTC,CASGPGGTNYGYTF
TRBV27,TRBD1,TRBJ2-7,-,TGTGCCAGCAGTTTATACAGGGGGCCCTACGAGCAGTACTTC,CASSLYRGPYEQYF
TRBV10-1,TRBD1,TRBJ2-3,-,TGCGCCAGCAGCGAAGGACAGGGGGGAGATACGCAGTATTTT,CASSEGQGGDTQYF